This T cell receptor (beta chain) was observed in a study of T cells in Graves' hyperthyroidism and ophthalmopathy. Subjects aged 18 to 65 presented with newly diagnosed hyperthyroidism of less than 2 months' duration. Germline trimming cut 9 bases from V and 7 bases from J; bases unmatched to any gene: 4. The CDR3 consists of 13 residues. In germline, CDR1 is ENHRY, CDR2 SYGVKD. RNA transcripts were the template for amplifying TCR beta CDR3 regions. When the TCR CDR3 underwent first-round RT-PCR, the HTBI primer set was used. Via MiXCR, TCRdb re-called the multiplex PCR reads, giving one row per CDR3 protein. The repertoire holds approximately 870,000 distinct CDR3 sequences, with 38% as singletons.

This rearrangement joins TRBV10-3 to TRBJ1-5, with 12 bases lining up with TRBD1. Sequencing was done on a sample of blood. The TCR was taken from a man aged 18 to 29 with Graves' hyperthyroidism. The CDR3 loop is CAMTGTGGQPQHF. The CDR3 DNA follows: TGTGCCATGACCGGGACAGGGGGCCAGCCCCAGCATTTT.